This TCR beta chain was sequenced during a study of shared clonotypes between healthy human individuals (TCRdb year 2020). At the level of the whole study: The cohort comprised a couple of women and three men aged 18 to 49 years. To increase sequencing depth and limit assay-specific biases, TCR repertoire library preparation and sequencing were carried out by different laboratories using diverse techniques. Blood TCR repertoires of about 5 healthy adults were deeply sequenced to estimate repertoire size and the extent of clonotype sharing between individuals. Per donor, leukapheresis produced somewhere between about 0.94 and 9 billion PBMCs. Results the study describes overall, beyond this receptor: Based on pairwise subsampling, the degree of clonotype sharing among donors was expected to be affected by sequencing depth. The genetic and exposure-history diversity represented was limited by the small number of donors. Sampling was restricted to blood, and TCR repertoires in tissues likely differ from the TCR repertoires found in blood.

TCR CDR3 regions were amplified from genomic DNA by multiplex PCR using the deep immunoSEQ assay. For each cell subset, the extracted genomic DNA was distributed evenly across all wells of several immunoSEQ 96-well plates, and each plate served as one replicate. For unsorted PBMC, around 0.3 ug genomic DNA, equal to around 30,000 T cell genomes, was loaded into each replicate PCR. Ten immunoSEQ deep assay plates were used to sequence the unsorted PBMC genomic DNA. Purified libraries were quantified with a Qubit 3.0 fluorometer, sized on a Bioanalyzer 2100, and re-quantified with the KAPA Library Quantification kit. Each immunoSEQ 96-well plate was sequenced on its own single-read 150-cycle Illumina NextSeq 550 flow cell. Regarding the original processing steps: Because only junctional sequences without quality scores were contained in the immunoSEQ output, filtering matching that applied to full-length reads could not be performed. Sequences were annotated with PyIR, a Python wrapper for IgBLAST v1.9, using IMGT germline references to assign V/J genes and CDR3. Reads were removed for weak V/J assignments (E-value above 1e-6), missing CDR3, stop codons, out-of-frame junctions, or ambiguous translated residues. V3J clonotypes were defined as sequences sharing the same inferred V gene, J gene, and CDR3 amino acid sequence. The percentage overlap between two repertoires was calculated by dividing the number of shared unique clonotypes by the size of the smaller repertoire. Three approaches were used to assess repertoire richness: RTK rarefaction, the Chao1 estimator, and Recon v2.1 estimates of unobserved clonotypes. TCRdb retrieved this table from immuneACCESS and kept in-frame rearrangements only. Not all clones are present; in checked studies, unresolved V genes account for under half, and no reason is known for the remainder. For V, J and clone size, that table is used; D and trimming come from the DNA. This sample has about 460,000 clones in its table, and approximately 80% of those were observed once. The biggest ten clones account for 12% of the sample.

Healthy HIV-negative adults with no recently reported acute infections or vaccinations were included as donors. All donors were Caucasian adults living in Nashville, Tennessee, USA. In the unsorted samples, 85 million to 100 million PBMCs were counted, and genomic DNA was extracted using the QIAamp DNA Blood Mini kit. Blood was collected by leukapheresis, and PBMCs were isolated by Ficoll-Histopaque density gradient centrifugation and then cryopreserved in liquid nitrogen vapor phase. With respect to this clone: The specificity of this receptor is unknown. At one end, the junction sequence differs from germline, possibly due to a read error.

The specimen sequenced was PBMCs. The clonotype comes from a woman aged 40 to 49 in good health. Some clones in this sample may be carry-over from other donors' samples.

CDR3 protein: CASSLGLERGTDTQYF. The base sequence is TGTGCTAGCAGCTTAGGGCTAGAGCGGGGCACAGATACGCAGTATTTT. The chain employs TRBV7-7 and TRBJ2-3; the D segment could be TRBD2, given 6 matching bases. CDR1 is given as SSHAT and CDR2 as FNYEAQ, both from the germline V gene (reference sequence). The CDR3 spans 16 residues, from the cysteine through the phenylalanine. Of all the DNA, just the CDR3 is kept, 48 bases in frame from base 1.